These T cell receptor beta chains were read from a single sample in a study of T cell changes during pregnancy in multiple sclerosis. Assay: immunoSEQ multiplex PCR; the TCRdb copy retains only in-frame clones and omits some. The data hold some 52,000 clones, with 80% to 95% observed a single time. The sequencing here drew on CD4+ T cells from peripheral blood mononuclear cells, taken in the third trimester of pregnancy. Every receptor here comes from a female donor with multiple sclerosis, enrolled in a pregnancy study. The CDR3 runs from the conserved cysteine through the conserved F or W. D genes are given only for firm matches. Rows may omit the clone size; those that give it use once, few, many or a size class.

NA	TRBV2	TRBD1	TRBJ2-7	CASRGTESSYEQYF	TGTGCCAGCAGGGGGACAGAGAGCTCCTACGAGCAGTACTTC
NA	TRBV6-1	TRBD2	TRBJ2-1	CALLGLAREQFF	TGTGCCTTACTCGGACTAGCTCGTGAGCAGTTCTTC
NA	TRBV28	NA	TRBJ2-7	CASRFSTHRFSSYEQYF	TGTGCCAGCAGATTTAGCACCCACAGGTTCAGCTCCTACGAGCAGTACTTC
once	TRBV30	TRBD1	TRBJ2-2	CAWRPLGQGRNTGELFF	TGTGCCTGGAGACCATTGGGACAGGGGAGGAACACCGGGGAGCTGTTTTTT
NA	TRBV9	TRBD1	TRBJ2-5	CASSVEGRGTETQYF	TGTGCCAGCAGCGTAGAAGGCAGGGGGACAGAGACCCAGTACTTC
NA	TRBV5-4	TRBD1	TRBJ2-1	CASSDGQGAGEQFF	TGTGCCAGCAGCGACGGACAGGGGGCAGGGGAGCAGTTCTTC
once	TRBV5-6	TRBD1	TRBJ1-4	CASSSPGQGDEKLFF	TGTGCCAGCAGCTCGCCGGGACAGGGCGATGAAAAACTGTTTTTT
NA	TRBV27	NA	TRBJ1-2	CASAPQGKVPSRNGRYTF	TGTGCCAGCGCCCCCCAGGGTAAGGTCCCTTCACGGAACGGACGCTACACCTTC
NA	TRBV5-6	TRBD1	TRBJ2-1	CASSLARGRWNEQFF	TGTGCCAGCAGCTTGGCCAGGGGGCGATGGAATGAGCAGTTCTTC
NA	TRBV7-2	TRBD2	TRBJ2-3	CASSFSLSGREDTQYF	TGTGCCAGCAGCTTTTCCCTTAGCGGGAGGGAGGATACGCAGTATTTT
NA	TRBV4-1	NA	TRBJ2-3	CASSQELRQGTDTQYF	TGCGCCAGCAGCCAAGAATTAAGGCAGGGCACAGATACGCAGTATTTT
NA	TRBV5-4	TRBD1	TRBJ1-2	CASSLEMGQGALFGGYTF	TGTGCCAGCAGCTTGGAAATGGGACAGGGGGCCTTGTTTGGCGGCTACACCTTC
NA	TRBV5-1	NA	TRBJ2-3	CASSFRGSDTQYF	TGCGCCAGCAGCTTTAGGGGGTCAGATACGCAGTATTTT
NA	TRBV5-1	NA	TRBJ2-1	CASSIATKNEQFF	TGCGCCAGCAGCATCGCAACTAAAAATGAGCAGTTCTTC
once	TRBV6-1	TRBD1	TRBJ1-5	CASSLDRVNQPQHF	TGTGCCAGCAGTTTAGACAGGGTGAATCAGCCCCAGCATTTT
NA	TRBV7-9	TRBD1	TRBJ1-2	CASSSAGTGLSYTF	TGTGCCAGCAGCTCCGCGGGGACAGGGCTGAGCTACACCTTC
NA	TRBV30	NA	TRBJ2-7	CAWSVPAPRILYEQYF	TGTGCCTGGAGTGTACCGGCCCCCAGGATCCTCTACGAGCAGTACTTC
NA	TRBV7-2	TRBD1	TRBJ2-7	CASSLAPPGQGSSYEQYF	TGTGCCAGCAGCTTGGCCCCTCCGGGACAGGGATCCTCCTACGAGCAGTACTTC
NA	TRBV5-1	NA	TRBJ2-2	CASSLRGTVNTGELFF	TGCGCCAGCAGCTTGAGGGGGACGGTGAACACCGGGGAGCTGTTTTTT
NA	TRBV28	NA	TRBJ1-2	CASSSAGTIYGYTF	TGTGCCAGCAGTTCAGCGGGGACAATCTATGGCTACACCTTC
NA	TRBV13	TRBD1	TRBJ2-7	CASSHTGGKTYEQYF	TGTGCCAGCAGCCATACAGGGGGCAAGACCTACGAGCAGTACTTC
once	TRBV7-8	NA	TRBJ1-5	CASSSQGQPQHF	TGTGCCAGCAGCTCACAGGGTCAGCCCCAGCATTTT
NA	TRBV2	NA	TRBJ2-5	CASGVKETQYF	TGTGCCAGCGGAGTAAAAGAGACCCAGTACTTC
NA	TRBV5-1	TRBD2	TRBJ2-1	CASSFSSGGLTYNEQFF	TGCGCCAGCAGCTTCAGTAGCGGGGGGCTTACCTACAATGAGCAGTTCTTC
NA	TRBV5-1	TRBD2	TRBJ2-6	CASSGGGTSISGANVLTF	TGCGCCAGCAGCGGCGGGGGGACCTCAATTTCTGGGGCCAACGTCCTGACTTTC
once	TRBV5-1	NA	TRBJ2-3	CASGGTGSTDTQYF	TGCGCCAGCGGGGGCACTGGGAGCACAGATACGCAGTATTTT
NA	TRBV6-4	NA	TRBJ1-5	CASSDRRGQPQHF	TGTGCCAGCAGTGACAGGCGGGGTCAGCCCCAGCATTTT
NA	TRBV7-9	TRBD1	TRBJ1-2	CASSQGQGYGYTF	TGTGCCAGCAGCCAGGGACAGGGCTATGGCTACACCTTC
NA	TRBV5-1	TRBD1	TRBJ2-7	CASSLSQGAPYEQYF	TGCGCCAGCAGCTTGTCCCAGGGGGCACCCTACGAGCAGTACTTC
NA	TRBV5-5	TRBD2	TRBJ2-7	CASSSVAGGRNEQYF	TGTGCCAGCAGCTCGGTAGCGGGAGGGCGCAACGAGCAGTACTTC
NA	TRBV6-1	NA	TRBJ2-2	CASSVSGIVTGELFF	TGTGCCAGCAGTGTCAGCGGCATAGTCACCGGGGAGCTGTTTTTT
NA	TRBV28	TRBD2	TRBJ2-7	CASSLTGTSSYEQYF	TGTGCCAGCAGTTTAACGGGGACTAGCAGCTACGAGCAGTACTTC
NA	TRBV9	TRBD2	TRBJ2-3	CASSSRTSGTLPSSTDTQYF	TGTGCCAGCAGCTCCAGGACTAGCGGGACCCTCCCGTCTAGCACAGATACGCAGTATTTT
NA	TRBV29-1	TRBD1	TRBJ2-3	CSVEGQGADTQYF	TGCAGCGTTGAGGGGCAGGGGGCGGATACGCAGTATTTT
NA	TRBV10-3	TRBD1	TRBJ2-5	CAISESPRDRGEETQYF	TGTGCCATCAGTGAGTCTCCCCGGGACAGAGGAGAAGAGACCCAGTACTTC
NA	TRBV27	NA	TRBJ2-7	CASSRGAKPYEQYF	TGTGCCAGCAGCCGTGGGGCGAAACCCTACGAGCAGTACTTC
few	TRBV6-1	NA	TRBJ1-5	CASSDKRAGANQPQHF	TGTGCCAGCAGTGATAAACGGGCAGGGGCTAATCAGCCCCAGCATTTT
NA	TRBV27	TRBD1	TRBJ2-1	CASSLLPGQGQFF	TGTGCCAGCAGTTTGTTACCGGGACAGGGGCAGTTCTTC
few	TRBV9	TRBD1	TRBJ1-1	CASSAQGVGTEAFF	TGTGCCAGCAGCGCGCAGGGGGTTGGCACTGAAGCTTTCTTT
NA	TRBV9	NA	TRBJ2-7	CASSVEATGYEQYF	TGTGCCAGCAGCGTAGAGGCCACAGGCTACGAGCAGTACTTC
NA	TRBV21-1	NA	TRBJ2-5	CARRSSGQETQYF	TGTGCCAGGAGGAGTAGCGGGCAAGAGACCCAGTACTTC
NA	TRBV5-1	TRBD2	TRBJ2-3	CASSFARGGTDTQYF	TGCGCCAGCAGCTTCGCGCGGGGGGGCACAGATACGCAGTATTTT
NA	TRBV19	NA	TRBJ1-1	CASSQVANTEAFF	TGTGCCAGTTCTCAAGTAGCGAACACTGAAGCTTTCTTT
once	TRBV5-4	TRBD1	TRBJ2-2	CASSTGTGYTGELFF	TGTGCCAGCAGTACCGGGACAGGCTACACCGGGGAGCTGTTTTTT
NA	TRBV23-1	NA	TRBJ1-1	CASSQVGPEGTEAFF	TGCGCCAGCAGTCAAGTAGGACCTGAGGGCACTGAAGCTTTCTTT
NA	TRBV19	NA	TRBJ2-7	CASSIDPDVQKYF	TGTGCCAGTAGTATAGATCCCGATGTTCAGAAGTACTTC
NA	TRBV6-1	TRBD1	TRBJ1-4	CASSDGQAATNEKLFF	TGTGCCAGCAGTGACGGACAGGCTGCAACTAATGAAAAACTGTTTTTT
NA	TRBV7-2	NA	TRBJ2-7	CASSFDGLREQYF	TGTGCCAGCAGCTTCGACGGCCTGCGGGAGCAGTACTTC
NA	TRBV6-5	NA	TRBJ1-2	CASSERGGYGYTF	TGTGCCAGCAGTGAACGGGGTGGCTATGGCTACACCTTC